This TCR beta chain was recovered during a study of Ad26.COV2.S vaccination and SARS-CoV-2 variants. Treatment defined: around 19 received Ad26.COV2.S at low or high dose, single or two shots; 5 received placebo; per-sample allocation not given. Vaccine and placebo recipients were sampled on day 63 after the first injection. Within Boston, the person who donated was an adult of 18-55 years. Participants' vaccine, an Ad26 vector, delivered Wuhan-strain SARS-CoV-2 spike. J gave up 2 bases and V 5 bases, and 9 bases lay outside the gene matches. Germline V gives CDR1 SGHVS, CDR2 FNYEAQ. The CDR3 is 15 residues long. Comment on this clone: Its antigen is as yet unknown.

General study results and limits: Non-spike TCR breadth showed similarity between vaccine and placebo recipients. Vaccinees displayed broader spike-specific TCR repertoires than placebo recipients.

The data were produced by immunoSEQ multiplex PCR, yet TCRdb's version contains in-frame clones alone and is incomplete. The data show about 350,000 clones, with 80% to 90% seen just once and roughly 3.3% held by the top ten. This clonotype was sampled from a person aged 18-60 years who received the Ad26.COV2.S COVID-19 vaccine or a placebo. This chain links TRBV7-6 with TRBJ2-7; 7 bases are shared with TRBD2. Here the sequenced sample was peripheral blood, taken in a trial of Ad26.COV2.S vaccine versus placebo. The CDR3 sequence is CASSPEGGGAYEQYF. Here the CDR3 DNA reads TGTGCCAGCAGCCCCGAGGGTGGGGGGGCCTACGAGCAGTACTTC.